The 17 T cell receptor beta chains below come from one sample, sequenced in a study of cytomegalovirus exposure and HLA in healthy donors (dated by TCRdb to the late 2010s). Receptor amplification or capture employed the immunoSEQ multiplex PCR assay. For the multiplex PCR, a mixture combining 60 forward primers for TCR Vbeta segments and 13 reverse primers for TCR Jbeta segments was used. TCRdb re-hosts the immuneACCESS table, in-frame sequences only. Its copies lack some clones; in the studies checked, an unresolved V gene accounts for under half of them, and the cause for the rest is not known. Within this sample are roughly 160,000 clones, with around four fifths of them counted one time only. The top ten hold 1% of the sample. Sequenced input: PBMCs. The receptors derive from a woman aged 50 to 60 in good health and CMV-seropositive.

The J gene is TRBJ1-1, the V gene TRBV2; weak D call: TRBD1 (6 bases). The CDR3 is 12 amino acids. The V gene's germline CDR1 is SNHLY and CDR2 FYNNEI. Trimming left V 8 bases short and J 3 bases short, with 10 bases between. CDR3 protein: CASSGDDTEAFF. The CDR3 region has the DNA TGTGCCAGCTCAGGGGATGACACTGAAGCTTTCTTT. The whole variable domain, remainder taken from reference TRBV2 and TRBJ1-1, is EPEVTQTPSHQVTQMGQEVILRCVPISNHLYFYWYRQILGQKVEFLVSFYNNEISEKSEIFDDQFSVERPDGSNFTLKIRSTKLEDSAMYFCASSGDDTEAFFGQGTRLTVV.

This chain's CDR3 is CASSPLGEGGNQPQHF. Written as DNA, the CDR3 is TGTGCCAGCTCACCCCTGGGTGAAGGAGGCAATCAGCCCCAGCATTTT. The chain has TRBV18 and TRBJ1-5, with D unresolved. Germline CDR1 is KGHSH and CDR2 is LQKENI. V shed 3 bases and J shed 2 bases, with 14 bases lying between them. The CDR3 length is 16 residues.

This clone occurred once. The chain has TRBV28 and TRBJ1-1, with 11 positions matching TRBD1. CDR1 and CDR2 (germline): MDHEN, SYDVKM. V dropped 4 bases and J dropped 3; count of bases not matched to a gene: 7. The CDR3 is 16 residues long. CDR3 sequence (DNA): TGTGCCAGCAGTTGGTGGACAGGGGGCTTCGACACTGAAGCTTTCTTT. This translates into CASSWWTGGFDTEAFF.

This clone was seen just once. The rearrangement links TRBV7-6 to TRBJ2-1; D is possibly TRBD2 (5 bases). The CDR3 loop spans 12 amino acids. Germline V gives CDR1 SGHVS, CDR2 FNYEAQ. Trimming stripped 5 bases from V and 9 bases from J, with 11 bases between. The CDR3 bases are TGTGCCAGCAGCCCGAGACGGGGTGAGCAGTTCTTC. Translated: CASSPRRGEQFF.

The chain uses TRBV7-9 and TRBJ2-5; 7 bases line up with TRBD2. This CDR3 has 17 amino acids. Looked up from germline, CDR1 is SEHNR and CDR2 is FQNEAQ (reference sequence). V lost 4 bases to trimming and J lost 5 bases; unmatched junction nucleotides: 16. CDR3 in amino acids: CASSSRSQSGEKETQYF. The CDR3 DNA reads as TGTGCCAGCAGCTCCCGCAGCCAGAGCGGGGAGAAGGAGACCCAGTACTTC.

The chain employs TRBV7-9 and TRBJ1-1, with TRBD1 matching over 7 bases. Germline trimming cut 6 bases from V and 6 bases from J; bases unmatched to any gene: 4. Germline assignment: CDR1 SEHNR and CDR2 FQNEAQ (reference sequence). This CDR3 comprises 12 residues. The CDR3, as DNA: TGTGCCAGCAGGCCGGGACAGTCTGAAGCTTTCTTT. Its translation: CASRPGQSEAFF.

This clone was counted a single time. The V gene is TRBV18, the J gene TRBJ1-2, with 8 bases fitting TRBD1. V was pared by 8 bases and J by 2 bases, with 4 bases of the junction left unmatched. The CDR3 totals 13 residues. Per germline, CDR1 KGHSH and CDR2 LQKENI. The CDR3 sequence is CASHRTGNYGYTF. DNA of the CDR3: TGTGCCAGCCACCGGACAGGGAACTATGGCTACACCTTC.

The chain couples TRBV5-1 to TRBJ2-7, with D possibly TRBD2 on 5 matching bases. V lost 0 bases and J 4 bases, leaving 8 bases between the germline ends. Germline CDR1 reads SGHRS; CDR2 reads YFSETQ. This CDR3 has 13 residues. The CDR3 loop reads CASSLGTGYEQYF. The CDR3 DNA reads TGCGCCAGCAGCTTGGGGACGGGATACGAGCAGTACTTC.

The CDR3: CASSLGPSTDTQYF. The CDR3 DNA sequence: TGTGCCAGCAGCTTGGGGCCTAGCACAGATACGCAGTATTTT. This chain uses TRBV7-3 with TRBJ2-3; D may be TRBD1 (5 bases). Per the germline V gene, CDR1 is SGHTA and CDR2 is FQGTGA. Trimming shortened V by 3 bases and J by 0 bases, and 7 bases separated the two germline ends. This CDR3 contains 14 residues.

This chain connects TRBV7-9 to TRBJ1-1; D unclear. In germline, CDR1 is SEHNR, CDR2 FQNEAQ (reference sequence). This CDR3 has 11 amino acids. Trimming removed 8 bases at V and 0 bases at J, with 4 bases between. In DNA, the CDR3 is TGTGCCAGCGAGGTGAACACTGAAGCTTTCTTT. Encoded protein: CASEVNTEAFF.

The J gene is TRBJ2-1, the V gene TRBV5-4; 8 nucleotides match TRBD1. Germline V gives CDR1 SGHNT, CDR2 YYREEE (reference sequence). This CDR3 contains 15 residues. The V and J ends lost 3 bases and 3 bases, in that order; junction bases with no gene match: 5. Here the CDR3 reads CASSSDRGVYNEQFF. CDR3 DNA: TGTGCCAGCAGCTCTGACAGGGGAGTCTACAATGAGCAGTTCTTC.

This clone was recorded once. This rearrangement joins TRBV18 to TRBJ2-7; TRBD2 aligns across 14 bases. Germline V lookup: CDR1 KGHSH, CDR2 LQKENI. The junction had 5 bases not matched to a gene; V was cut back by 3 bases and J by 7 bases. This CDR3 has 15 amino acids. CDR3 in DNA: TGTGCCAGCTCACCGGGACTAGCGGGAGTGGGTGAGCAGTACTTC. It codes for CASSPGLAGVGEQYF. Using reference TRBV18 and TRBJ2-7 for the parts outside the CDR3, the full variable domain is NAGVMQNPRHLVRRRGQEARLRCSPMKGHSHVYWYRQLPEEGLKFMVYLQKENIIDESGMPKERFSAEFPKEGPSILRIQQVVRGDSAAYFCASSPGLAGVGEQYFGPGTRLTVT.

CDR3: CASSRTSGETGELFF. In DNA form, the CDR3 reads TGTGCCAGCAGCCGGACTAGCGGGGAGACCGGGGAGCTGTTTTTT. This chain connects TRBV9 to TRBJ2-2, with TRBD2 identical over 12 bases. The V gene's germline CDR1 is SGDLS and CDR2 YYNGEE. The length of the CDR3 is 15 residues. V dropped 4 bases and J dropped 5; count of bases not matched to a gene: 3.

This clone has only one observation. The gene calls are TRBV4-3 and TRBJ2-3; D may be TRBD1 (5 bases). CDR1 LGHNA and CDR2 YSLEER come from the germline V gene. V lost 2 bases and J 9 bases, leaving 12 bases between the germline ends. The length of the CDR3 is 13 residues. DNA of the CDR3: TGCGCCAGCAGCCAACAAAGGGGCCGGACGCAGTATTTT. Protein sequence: CASSQQRGRTQYF.

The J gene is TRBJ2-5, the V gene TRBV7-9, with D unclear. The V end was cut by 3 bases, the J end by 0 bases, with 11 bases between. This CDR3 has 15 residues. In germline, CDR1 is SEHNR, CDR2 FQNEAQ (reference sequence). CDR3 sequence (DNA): TGTGCCAGCAGCTTTGGGCCCGCGTACCAAGAGACCCAGTACTTC. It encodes CASSFGPAYQETQYF.

The CDR3 sequence is CASSFSLTANTEAFF. DNA of the CDR3: TGTGCCAGCAGCTTCTCTTTGACAGCGAACACTGAAGCTTTCTTT. The chain recombines TRBV11-2 with TRBJ1-1; weak D call: TRBD1 (5 bases). The CDR3 runs 15 residues. V was clipped by 3 bases and J by 1 base, with 12 bases between them. Per germline, CDR1 SGHAT and CDR2 FQNNGV.

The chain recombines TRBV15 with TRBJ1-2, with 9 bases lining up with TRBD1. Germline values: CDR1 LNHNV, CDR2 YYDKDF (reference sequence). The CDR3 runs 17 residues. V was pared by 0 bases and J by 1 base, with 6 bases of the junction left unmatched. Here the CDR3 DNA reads TGTGCCACCAGCAGAGAGCGAGGACAGGGGTTTAACTATGGCTACACCTTC. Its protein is CATSRERGQGFNYGYTF.